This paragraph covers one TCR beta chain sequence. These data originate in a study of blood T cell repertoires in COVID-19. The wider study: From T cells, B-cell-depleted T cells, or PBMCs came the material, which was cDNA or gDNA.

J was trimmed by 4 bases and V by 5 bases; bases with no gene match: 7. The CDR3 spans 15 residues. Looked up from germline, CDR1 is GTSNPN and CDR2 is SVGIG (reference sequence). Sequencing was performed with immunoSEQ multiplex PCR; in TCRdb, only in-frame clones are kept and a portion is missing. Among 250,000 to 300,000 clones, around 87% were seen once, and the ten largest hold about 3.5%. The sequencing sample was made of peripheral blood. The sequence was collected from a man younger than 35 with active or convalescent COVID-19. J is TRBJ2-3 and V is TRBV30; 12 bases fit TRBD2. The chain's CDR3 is CAWATSGRIADTQYF. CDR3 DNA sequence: TGTGCCTGGGCCACTAGCGGGAGGATAGCAGATACGCAGTATTTT.